Ten or more counts support the clone carrying this T cell receptor beta chain. Trimming took 1 base from V and 0 from J; bases not matched to a gene: 3. This CDR3 is built from 16 residues. Germline CDR1 and CDR2: SGHTA and FQGTGA. Generated by immunoSEQ multiplex PCR, the TCRdb table keeps only in-frame clones and is missing some. The repertoire has about 180,000 clones, about 81% of them found once; the top ten carry around 11%. The data stem from a study of blood T cell repertoires in COVID-19. Sequencing was done on a sample of peripheral blood. The chain has TRBV7-3 and TRBJ2-1, with 7 bases that match TRBD1. This clonotype was obtained from a woman aged 80 or older with COVID-19, enrolled during active disease. The CDR3 here is CASSLMAGGSYNEQFF. The CDR3 bases are TGTGCCAGCAGCTTAATGGCAGGGGGCTCCTACAATGAGCAGTTCTTC.